This T cell receptor (beta chain) is drawn from a study of blood T cell repertoires in COVID-19. As for the study in general: The cDNA or gDNA used as material had been derived from T cells, B-cell-depleted T cells, or PBMCs.

The method was immunoSEQ multiplex PCR; TCRdb's version includes in-frame clones alone and lacks a portion of them. The sample lists some 350,000 clones, around 88% occurring once. The CDR3 has 14 residues. V lost 3 bases to trimming and J lost 6 bases, with 13 bases between them. Germline loops: CDR1 SGDLS, CDR2 YYNGEE. This TCR derives from a man aged 25-45 years with active or convalescent COVID-19. What was sequenced was peripheral blood. J is TRBJ1-5 and V is TRBV9, with D perhaps matching TRBD1 (5 bases). The DNA of the CDR3 is TGTGCCAGCAGCGAGGGGCAGGAGGGTCAGCCCCAGCATTTT. It encodes CASSEGQEGQPQHF.